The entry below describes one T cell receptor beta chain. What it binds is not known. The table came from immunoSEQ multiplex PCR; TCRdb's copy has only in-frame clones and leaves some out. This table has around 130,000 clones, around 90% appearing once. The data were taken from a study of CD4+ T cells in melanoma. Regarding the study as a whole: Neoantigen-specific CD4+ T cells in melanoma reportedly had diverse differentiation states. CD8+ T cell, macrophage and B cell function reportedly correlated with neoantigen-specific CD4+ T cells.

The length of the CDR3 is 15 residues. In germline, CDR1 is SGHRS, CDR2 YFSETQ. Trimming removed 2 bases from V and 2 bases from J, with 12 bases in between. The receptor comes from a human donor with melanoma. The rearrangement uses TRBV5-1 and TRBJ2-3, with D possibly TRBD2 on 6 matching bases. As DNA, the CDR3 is TGCGCCAGCAGCTTCGGTAGCGGAATCACAGATACGCAGTATTTT. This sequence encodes CASSFGSGITDTQYF.